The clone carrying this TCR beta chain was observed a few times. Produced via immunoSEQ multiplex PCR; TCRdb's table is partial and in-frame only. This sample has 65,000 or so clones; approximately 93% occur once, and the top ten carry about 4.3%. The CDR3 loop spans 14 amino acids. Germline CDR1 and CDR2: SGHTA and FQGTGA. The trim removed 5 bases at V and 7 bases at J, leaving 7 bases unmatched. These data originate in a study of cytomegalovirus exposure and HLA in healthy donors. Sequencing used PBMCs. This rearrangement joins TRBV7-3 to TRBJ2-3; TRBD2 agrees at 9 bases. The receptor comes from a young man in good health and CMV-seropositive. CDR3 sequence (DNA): TGTGCCAGCAGCCCCGGGACTAGCACTAATACGCAGTATTTT. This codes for CASSPGTSTNTQYF.